A single sample is the source of the 20 T cell receptor beta chains below, sequenced in a study of early T cells in non-severe SARS-CoV-2 infection (dated by TCRdb to 2020 to 2022). The library was generated by 5' RACE. Instrument used: NextSeq 500. TCRdb's own reprocessing of the public reads used fastp at Q25 and MiXCR and kept productive beta chains. Merged by CDR3 protein, the rows form single entries marked with the most common genes and DNA. Recorded for this sample are about 42,000 distinct CDR3 sequences; 7.1% of them occurred a single time. The ten largest clones add up to approximately 4.5% of the sample. The sequenced material came from whole blood. All receptors derive from an adult who was a healthcare worker with PCR-confirmed SARS-CoV-2 infection or an uninfected control (not recorded which).

This clonotype is classed as medium-sized. This chain joins TRBV7-6 and TRBJ1-5, with D unclear. The CDR3 has 13 amino acids. CDR1 SGHVS and CDR2 FNYEAQ come from the germline V gene. V lost 3 bases, J lost 0 bases, and 3 bases lay in between. The CDR3 is CASSFTSNQPQHF. The DNA of the CDR3 is TGTGCCAGCAGCTTTACTAGCAATCAGCCCCAGCATTTT. The whole variable domain, remainder taken from reference TRBV7-6 and TRBJ1-5, is GAGVSQSPRYKVTKRGQDVALRCDPISGHVSLYWYRQALGQGPEFLTYFNYEAQQDKSGLPNDRFSAERPEGSISTLTIQRTEQRDSAMYRCASSFTSNQPQHFGDGTRLSIL.

This clonotype was observed a few times. V gene TRBV6-5 combines with J gene TRBJ2-3; D is perhaps TRBD2 (6 bases). Germline CDR1 is MNHEY and CDR2 is SVGAGI. V shed 6 bases and J shed 2 bases, with 15 bases lying between them. This CDR3 has 15 amino acids. The DNA for the CDR3 is TGTGCCAGCAGCTCGGGACTTCTAGACACAGATACGCAGTATTTT. It yields the protein CASSSGLLDTDTQYF.

This clonotype was detected only a few times. This chain joins TRBV7-2 and TRBJ2-3; D call uncertain. The CDR3 runs 13 residues. From germline, CDR1 is SGHTA and CDR2 FQGNSA. The V and J ends lost 4 bases and 1 base respectively, with 6 bases between them. CDR3 nucleotides: TGTGCCAGCAGCTCCGACGGCACAGATACGCAGTATTTT. Translating gives CASSSDGTDTQYF. The variable domain in full, with the rest retrieved from reference TRBV7-2 and TRBJ2-3, is GAGVSQSPSNKVTEKGKDVELRCDPISGHTALYWYRQSLGQGLEFLIYFQGNSAPDKSGLPSDRFSAERTGGSVSTLTIQRTQQEDSAVYLCASSSDGTDTQYFGPGTRLTVL.

The CDR3 nucleotides read TGTGCCAGCAGCTCCGGACAATCGGGGTACGAGCAGTACTTC. This encodes CASSSGQSGYEQYF. V and J are TRBV12-3 or TRBV12-4 and TRBJ2-7; D may be TRBD1 or TRBD2 (5 bases each). With 6 bases removed from V and 4 bases from J, the gap between germline ends came to 16 bases. CDR3 length: 14 amino acids.

The J gene is TRBJ2-3, the V gene TRBV12-3 or TRBV12-4, with D uncertain. Between the trimmed V and J ends, which lost 8 bases and 3 bases, there was a span of 12 bases. There are 13 residues in the CDR3. The chain's CDR3 is CASSPLRTDTQYF. CDR3 DNA sequence: TGTGCCAGCTCCCCTCTACGGACAGATACGCAGTATTTT.

The chain employs TRBV5-4 and TRBJ1-1, with TRBD1 as a possible D gene (5 bases). V lost 1 base to trimming and J lost 0 bases, with 19 bases between them. Per germline, CDR1 SGHNT and CDR2 YYREEE (reference sequence). The length of the CDR3 is 18 residues. The CDR3 sequence is CASSLFTFGGRLNTEAFF. The DNA of the CDR3 is TGTGCCAGCAGCTTGTTCACGTTTGGGGGTCGGCTGAACACTGAAGCTTTCTTT.

The chain carries TRBV29-1 and TRBJ1-4; 9 nucleotides line up with TRBD1. J gave up 5 bases and V 7 bases, and 5 bases lay outside the gene matches. CDR1 SQVTM and CDR2 ANQGSEA come from the germline V gene. The CDR3 runs 13 residues. CDR3 sequence reads: CSATTGGNEKLFF. The DNA for the CDR3 is TGCAGCGCTACGACAGGGGGAAATGAAAAACTGTTTTTT.

There are a few counts of this clonotype. The gene calls are TRBV7-3 and TRBJ1-1; D is undetermined. Trimming took 4 bases from V and 0 from J, leaving 9 bases between them. CDR1 and CDR2 (germline): SGHTA, FQGTGA. This CDR3 is 14 amino acids long. Here the CDR3 reads CASSSLGMNTEAFF. DNA of the CDR3: TGTGCCAGCAGCTCCCTGGGGATGAACACTGAAGCTTTCTTT.

The CDR3 DNA reads as TGTGCCAGCTCACCCCTCCCAGGAGGGGACTATGGCTACACCTTC. Translating it yields CASSPLPGGDYGYTF. This chain uses TRBV18 with TRBJ1-2; possibly TRBD1 for D (5 bases). Trimming removed 3 bases from V and 3 bases from J, with 14 bases in between. The CDR3 runs to 15 residues. Per the germline V gene, CDR1 is KGHSH and CDR2 is LQKENI.

The rearrangement joins TRBV18 to TRBJ2-7, with D possibly matching TRBD1 (6 bases). Germline-derived CDR1 and CDR2 are KGHSH and LQKENI. V lost 4 bases and J lost 6, with 16 bases in between. The CDR3 loop spans 14 amino acids. The CDR3 region has the DNA TGTGCCAGCTCACTGGACAGTTTTTGGAGCGAGCAGTACTTC. It yields the protein CASSLDSFWSEQYF.

This clonotype showed up many times. This rearrangement joins TRBV9 to TRBJ2-7, with 13 bases matching TRBD2. After removal of 2 bases from V and 3 bases from J, the junction contained 2 bases not matched to a gene. CDR3 length: 15 amino acids. Germline assignment: CDR1 SGDLS and CDR2 YYNGEE. CDR3 DNA sequence: TGTGCCAGCAGCGTTGGGACTAGCGGGGTCTACGAGCAGTACTTC. Amino acid sequence: CASSVGTSGVYEQYF.

In its sample, this clonotype was seen a few times. This sequence joins TRBV20-1 and TRBJ2-7; a weak D match, TRBD2 (5 bases). V was trimmed by 6 bases and J by 6 bases, leaving 18 bases between them. The CDR3 spans 13 residues. Germline values: CDR1 DFQATT, CDR2 SNEGSKA (reference sequence). CDR3 nucleotide sequence: TGCAGTGCGGTATCCCGGCTAGCAAGCGAGCAGTACTTC. It codes for CSAVSRLASEQYF.

The chain couples TRBV20-1 to TRBJ1-2; D ambiguous. Germline-derived CDR1 and CDR2 are DFQATT and SNEGSKA (reference sequence). The CDR3 is 11 residues long. The ends were cut back, 3 bases at V and 5 bases at J, with 7 bases in the middle. DNA for the CDR3: TGCAGTGCTAGCTCAGGTTATGGCTACACCTTC. Protein product: CSASSGYGYTF.

There are a few counts of this clonotype. The chain couples TRBV11-3 to TRBJ2-1, with 8 bases aligning to TRBD1. The CDR3 spans 14 residues. The ends lost 4 bases at V and 7 bases at J; junction bases unmatched: 6. CDR1 is SGHNT and CDR2 is YENEEA in the germline V gene. CDR3 in amino acids: CASSSRTGQNEQFF. CDR3 coding DNA: TGTGCCAGCAGCTCCCGGACAGGGCAGAATGAGCAGTTCTTC.

This clonotype occurred many times. This chain uses TRBV7-9 with TRBJ1-1, with D hard to call. V was trimmed by 1 base and J by 1 base, leaving 10 bases between them. The CDR3 length is 15 residues. CDR1 and CDR2 (germline): SEHNR, FQNEAQ (reference sequence). The CDR3 spells CASSLGGGKNTEAFF. In nucleotides, the CDR3 is TGTGCCAGCAGCTTAGGAGGAGGGAAGAACACTGAAGCTTTCTTT.

This chain joins TRBV28 and TRBJ2-7; TRBD1 matches 9 bases. Per the germline V gene, CDR1 is MDHEN and CDR2 is SYDVKM. Unmatched junction bases numbered 8, after V lost 8 bases and J lost 6 bases. This CDR3 comprises 13 residues. The CDR3: CASSGTGLSEQYF. CDR3 bases: TGTGCCAGCTCCGGGACAGGGCTCTCCGAGCAGTACTTC.

This clonotype was detected only a few times. The chain uses TRBV7-2 and TRBJ1-1, with unresolved D. CDR3 size: 14 residues. From germline, CDR1 is SGHTA and CDR2 FQGNSA. Trimming removed 2 bases at V and 6 bases at J, with 13 bases between. In nucleotides, the CDR3 is TGTGCCAGCAGCTTACTGGTTCGTGTGCCTGAAGCTTTCTTT. Translation gives CASSLLVRVPEAFF. The variable domain in full, with the rest retrieved from reference TRBV7-2 and TRBJ1-1, is GAGVSQSPSNKVTEKGKDVELRCDPISGHTALYWYRQSLGQGLEFLIYFQGNSAPDKSGLPSDRFSAERTGGSVSTLTIQRTQQEDSAVYLCASSLLVRVPEAFFGQGTRLTVV.

This clonotype was seen many times. The rearrangement links TRBV7-6 to TRBJ2-2; the match to TRBD1 covers 9 bases. Looked up from germline, CDR1 is SGHVS and CDR2 is FNYEAQ. Trimming cost V 1 base and J 5 bases; bases outside gene matches: 2. The CDR3 spans 15 residues. The CDR3 DNA sequence: TGTGCCAGCAGCTTAGACAGGGGGCTTACCGGGGAGCTGTTTTTT. Translation gives CASSLDRGLTGELFF.

This clonotype showed up just a few times. V gene TRBV20-1 combines with J gene TRBJ2-5; 7 positions match TRBD1. The trim removed 5 bases at V and 4 bases at J, leaving 10 bases unmatched. There are 14 residues in the CDR3. CDR1 and CDR2 (germline): DFQATT, SNEGSKA (reference sequence). CDR3 region: CSALLGTEIETQYF. The CDR3 nucleotides read TGCAGTGCTCTACTCGGGACAGAGATAGAGACCCAGTACTTC.

This clonotype was seen repeatedly, ten times or more. This chain connects TRBV5-4 to TRBJ2-7, with 8 nucleotides matching TRBD1. The V segment lost 4 bases and the J segment 0 bases; nucleotides outside the gene matches: 9. The CDR3 has 16 amino acids. Germline V gene lookup returns CDR1 SGHNT and CDR2 YYREEE (reference sequence). The CDR3 reads CASSNRQGINSYEQYF. CDR3 sequence (DNA): TGTGCCAGCAGCAACCGACAGGGGATAAACTCCTACGAGCAGTACTTC.